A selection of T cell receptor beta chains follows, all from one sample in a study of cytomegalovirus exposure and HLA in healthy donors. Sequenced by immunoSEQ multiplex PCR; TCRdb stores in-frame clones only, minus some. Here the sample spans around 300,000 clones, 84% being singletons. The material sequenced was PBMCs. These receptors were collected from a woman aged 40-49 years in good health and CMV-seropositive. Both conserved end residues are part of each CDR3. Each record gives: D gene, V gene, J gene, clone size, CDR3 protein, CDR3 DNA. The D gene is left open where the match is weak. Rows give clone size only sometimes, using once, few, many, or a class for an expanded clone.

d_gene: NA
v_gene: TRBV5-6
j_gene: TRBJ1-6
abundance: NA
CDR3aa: CASSLGGGGSPLHF
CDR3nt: TGTGCCAGCAGCCTTGGAGGGGGAGGGTCACCCCTCCACTTT

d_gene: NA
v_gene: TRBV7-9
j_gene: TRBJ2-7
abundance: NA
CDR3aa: CASSSGYVEQYF
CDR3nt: TGTGCCAGCAGCTCGGGGTATGTCGAGCAGTACTTC

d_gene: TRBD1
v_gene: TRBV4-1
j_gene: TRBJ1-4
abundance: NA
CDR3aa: CASSQQQGAQREKLFF
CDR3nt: TGCGCCAGCAGCCAACAACAGGGGGCGCAAAGGGAAAAACTGTTTTTT

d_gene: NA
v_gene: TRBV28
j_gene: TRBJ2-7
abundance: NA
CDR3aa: CASSLTGRSYEQYF
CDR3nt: TGTGCCAGCAGTTTAACAGGCCGCTCCTACGAGCAGTACTTC

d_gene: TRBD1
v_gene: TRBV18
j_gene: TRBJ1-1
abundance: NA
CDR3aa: CASSPGQPGGDTEAFF
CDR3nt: TGTGCCAGCTCACCGGGACAGCCCGGGGGGGACACTGAAGCTTTCTTT

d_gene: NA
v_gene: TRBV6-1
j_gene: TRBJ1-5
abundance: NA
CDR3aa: CASRTGSNQPQHF
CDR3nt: TGTGCCAGCAGAACGGGTAGCAATCAGCCCCAGCATTTT

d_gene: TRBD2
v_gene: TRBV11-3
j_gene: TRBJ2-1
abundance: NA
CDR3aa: CASSLGSGRAHDEQFF
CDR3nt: TGTGCCAGCAGCTTAGGAAGCGGGAGGGCCCACGATGAGCAGTTCTTC

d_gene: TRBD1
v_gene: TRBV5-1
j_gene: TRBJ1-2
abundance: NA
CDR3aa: CASSQGTGAGYGYTF
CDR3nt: TGCGCCAGCAGCCAGGGGACAGGGGCTGGGTATGGCTACACCTTC

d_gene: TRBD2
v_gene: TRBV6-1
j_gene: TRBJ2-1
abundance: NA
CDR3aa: CASSVAGTSGRGEQFF
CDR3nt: TGTGCCAGCAGTGTCGCGGGGACTAGCGGGAGGGGCGAGCAGTTCTTC

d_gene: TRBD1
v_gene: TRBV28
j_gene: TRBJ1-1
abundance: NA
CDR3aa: CASSLPTGKGTEAFF
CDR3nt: TGTGCCAGCAGTTTACCGACAGGGAAAGGCACTGAAGCTTTCTTT

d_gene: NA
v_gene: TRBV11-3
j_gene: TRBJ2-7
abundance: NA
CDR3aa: CASSLGTAYEQYF
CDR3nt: TGTGCCAGCAGCTTAGGGACAGCCTACGAGCAGTACTTC

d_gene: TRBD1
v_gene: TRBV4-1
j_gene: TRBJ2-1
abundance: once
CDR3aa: CASSQGKRQGSGEQFF
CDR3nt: TGCGCCAGCAGCCAAGGGAAACGACAGGGGAGTGGTGAGCAGTTCTTC

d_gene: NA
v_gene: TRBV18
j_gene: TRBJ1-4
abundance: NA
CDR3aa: CASSNIEKLFF
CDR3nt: TGTGCCAGCTCCAACATCGAAAAACTGTTTTTT

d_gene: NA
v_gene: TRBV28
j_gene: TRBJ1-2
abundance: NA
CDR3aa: CASSLDNYGYTF
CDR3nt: TGTGCCAGCAGCCTAGACAACTATGGCTACACCTTC

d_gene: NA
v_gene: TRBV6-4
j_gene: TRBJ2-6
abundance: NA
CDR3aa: CASSEVGQFNSGANVLTF
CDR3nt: TGTGCCAGCAGTGAGGTAGGACAGTTCAACTCTGGGGCCAACGTCCTGACTTTC

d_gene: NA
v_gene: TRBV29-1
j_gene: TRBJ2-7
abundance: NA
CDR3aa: CSASSWSSKRRAYEQYF
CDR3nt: TGCAGCGCGAGTTCTTGGAGCAGTAAGAGACGGGCCTACGAGCAGTACTTC

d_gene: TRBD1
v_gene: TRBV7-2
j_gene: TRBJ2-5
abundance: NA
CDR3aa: CASSLSGTEETQYF
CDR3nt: TGTGCCAGCAGCTTATCGGGGACAGAGGAGACCCAGTACTTC

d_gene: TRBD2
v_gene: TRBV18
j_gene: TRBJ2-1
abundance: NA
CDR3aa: CASSLEGLGTSGRGSNEQFF
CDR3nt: TGTGCCAGCTCACTCGAAGGTTTAGGGACTAGCGGGAGAGGGAGCAATGAGCAGTTCTTC

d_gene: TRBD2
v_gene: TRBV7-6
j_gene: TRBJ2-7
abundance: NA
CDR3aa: CASSLEGGPSGEQYF
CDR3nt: TGTGCCAGCAGCTTGGAGGGAGGGCCCTCGGGCGAGCAGTACTTC

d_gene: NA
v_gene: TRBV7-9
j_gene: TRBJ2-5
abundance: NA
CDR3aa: CASSSTEQETQYF
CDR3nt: TGTGCCAGCAGCTCCACGGAGCAAGAGACCCAGTACTTC

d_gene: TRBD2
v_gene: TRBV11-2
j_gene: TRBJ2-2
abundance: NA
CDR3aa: CASGLAVPGELFF
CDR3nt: TGTGCCAGCGGCCTAGCGGTCCCCGGGGAGCTGTTTTTT

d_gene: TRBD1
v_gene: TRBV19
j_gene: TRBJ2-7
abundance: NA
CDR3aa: CASSIQGAVGEQYF
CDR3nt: TGTGCCAGTAGTATACAGGGGGCAGTTGGCGAGCAGTACTTC

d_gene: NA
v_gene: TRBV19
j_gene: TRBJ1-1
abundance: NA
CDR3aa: CASSIGGPRPVNTEAFF
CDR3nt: TGTGCCAGTAGTATAGGGGGCCCCAGACCCGTGAACACTGAAGCTTTCTTT

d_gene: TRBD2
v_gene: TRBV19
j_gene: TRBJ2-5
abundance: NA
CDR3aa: CASRPGLAAPQETQYF
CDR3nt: TGTGCCAGTAGGCCGGGACTAGCGGCCCCCCAAGAGACCCAGTACTTC

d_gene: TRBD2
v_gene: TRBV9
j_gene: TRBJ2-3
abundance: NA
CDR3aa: CASSVQTGGGRTDTQYF
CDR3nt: TGTGCCAGCAGCGTGCAAACGGGAGGAGGTAGGACAGATACGCAGTATTTT

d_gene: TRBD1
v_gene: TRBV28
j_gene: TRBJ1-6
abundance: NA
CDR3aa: CASSEGTGALVRLLHF
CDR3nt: TGTGCCAGCAGTGAAGGTACAGGGGCGCTAGTTCGGCTCCTCCACTTT

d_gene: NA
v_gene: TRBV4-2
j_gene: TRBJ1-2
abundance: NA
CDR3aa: CASSHPKSSGDGYTF
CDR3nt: TGTGCCAGCAGCCACCCCAAGTCGTCCGGGGATGGCTACACCTTC

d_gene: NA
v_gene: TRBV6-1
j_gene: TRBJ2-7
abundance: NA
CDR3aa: CASTSVDSYEQYF
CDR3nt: TGTGCCAGCACATCCGTAGACTCCTACGAGCAGTACTTC

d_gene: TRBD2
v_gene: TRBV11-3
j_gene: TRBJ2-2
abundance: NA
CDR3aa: CASSGTSGSTGELFF
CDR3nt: TGTGCCAGCAGTGGGACTAGCGGGAGCACCGGGGAGCTGTTTTTT

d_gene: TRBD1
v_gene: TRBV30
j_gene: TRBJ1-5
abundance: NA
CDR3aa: CAWSIGTGNQPQHF
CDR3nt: TGTGCCTGGAGTATCGGGACAGGCAATCAGCCCCAGCATTTT

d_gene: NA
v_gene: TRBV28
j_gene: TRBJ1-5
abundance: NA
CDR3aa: CASIPGGSNQPQHF
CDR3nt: TGTGCCAGCATCCCCGGCGGTAGCAATCAGCCCCAGCATTTT

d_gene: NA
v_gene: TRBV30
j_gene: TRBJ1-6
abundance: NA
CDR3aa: CAWSEVGAGSPLHF
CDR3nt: TGTGCCTGGAGTGAGGTGGGCGCGGGTTCACCCCTCCACTTT

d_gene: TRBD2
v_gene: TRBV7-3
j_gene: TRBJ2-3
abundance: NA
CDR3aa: CASSLTGLAGDTQYF
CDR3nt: TGTGCCAGCAGCTTAACGGGACTAGCGGGAGATACGCAGTATTTT

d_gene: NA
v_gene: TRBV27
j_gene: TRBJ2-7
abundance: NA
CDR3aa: CASRNYGSSYEQYF
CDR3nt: TGTGCCAGCAGGAATTACGGGTCCTCCTACGAGCAGTACTTC

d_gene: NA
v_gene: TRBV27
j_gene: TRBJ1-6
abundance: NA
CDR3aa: CASSLGATVGSPLHF
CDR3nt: TGTGCCAGCAGTTTAGGGGCTACGGTGGGTTCACCCCTCCACTTT

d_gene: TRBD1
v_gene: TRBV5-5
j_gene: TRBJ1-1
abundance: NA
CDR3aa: CASSPDRVLTEAFF
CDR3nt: TGTGCCAGCAGCCCGGACAGGGTGTTGACTGAAGCTTTCTTT

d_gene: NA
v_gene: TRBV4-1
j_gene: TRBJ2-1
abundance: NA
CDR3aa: CASSQVREQFF
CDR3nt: TGCGCCAGCAGCCAGGTGCGGGAGCAGTTCTTC

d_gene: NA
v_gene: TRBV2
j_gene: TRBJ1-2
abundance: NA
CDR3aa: CASTTNTGSAGYTF
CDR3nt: TGTGCCAGCACCACCAACACAGGGTCTGCTGGCTACACCTTC

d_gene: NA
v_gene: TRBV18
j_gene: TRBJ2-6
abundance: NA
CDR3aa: CASSPFQGGSGANVLTF
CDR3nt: TGTGCCAGCTCACCATTCCAGGGCGGCTCTGGGGCCAACGTCCTGACTTTC

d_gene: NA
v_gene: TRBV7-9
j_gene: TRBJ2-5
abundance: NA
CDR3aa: CASSSPETQYF
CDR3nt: TGTGCCAGTAGTTCACCAGAGACCCAGTACTTC

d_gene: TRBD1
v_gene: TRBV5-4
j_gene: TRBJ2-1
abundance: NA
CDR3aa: CASSRTGTGFNEQFF
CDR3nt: TGTGCCAGCAGCCGCACCGGGACAGGTTTCAATGAGCAGTTCTTC

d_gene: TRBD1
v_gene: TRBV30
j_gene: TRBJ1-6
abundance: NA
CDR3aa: CAWSETGMSSPLHF
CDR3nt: TGTGCCTGGAGTGAGACAGGGATGAGTTCACCCCTCCACTTT

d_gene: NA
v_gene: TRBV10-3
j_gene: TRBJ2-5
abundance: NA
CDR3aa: CAIGGGQAQETQYF
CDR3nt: TGTGCCATCGGGGGGGGACAGGCCCAAGAGACCCAGTACTTC

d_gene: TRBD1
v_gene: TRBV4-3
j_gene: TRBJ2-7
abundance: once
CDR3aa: CASSHSPPGQGSHEQYF
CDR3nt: TGCGCCAGCAGCCATTCACCTCCGGGACAGGGTTCCCACGAGCAGTACTTC

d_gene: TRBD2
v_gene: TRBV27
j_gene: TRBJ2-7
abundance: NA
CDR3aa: CASSLRVSGRVYEQYF
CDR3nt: TGTGCCAGCAGTTTACGGGTTAGCGGGAGGGTTTACGAGCAGTACTTC

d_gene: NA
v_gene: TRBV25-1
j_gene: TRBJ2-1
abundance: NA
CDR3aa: CASSEGVTRGDEQFF
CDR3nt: TGTGCCAGCAGTGAAGGGGTGACTAGAGGTGATGAGCAGTTCTTC

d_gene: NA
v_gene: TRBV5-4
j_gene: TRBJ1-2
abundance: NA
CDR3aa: CASSLLTIGYTF
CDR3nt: TGTGCCAGCAGCTTGTTGACTATTGGCTACACCTTC

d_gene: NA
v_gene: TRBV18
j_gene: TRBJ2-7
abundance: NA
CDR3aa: CASSPNNALAYEQYF
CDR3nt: TGTGCCAGCTCACCCAACAATGCACTAGCCTACGAGCAGTACTTC

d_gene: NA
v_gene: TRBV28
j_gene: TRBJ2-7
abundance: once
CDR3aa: CASSLLQGSYEQYF
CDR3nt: TGTGCCAGCAGTTTATTACAGGGCTCCTACGAGCAGTACTTC

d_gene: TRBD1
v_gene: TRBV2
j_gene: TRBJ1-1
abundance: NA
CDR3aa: CASNGQGENEAFF
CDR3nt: TGTGCCAGCAACGGACAGGGGGAAAATGAAGCTTTCTTT

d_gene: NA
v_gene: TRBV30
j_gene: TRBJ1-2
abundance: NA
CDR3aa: CAWAPPGRDGCTF
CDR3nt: TGTGCCTGGGCCCCCCCAGGGAGGGATGGCTGCACCTTC

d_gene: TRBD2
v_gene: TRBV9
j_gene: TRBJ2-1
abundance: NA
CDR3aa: CASSVGLANRDEQFF
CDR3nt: TGTGCCAGCAGCGTAGGACTAGCTAATAGGGATGAGCAGTTCTTC

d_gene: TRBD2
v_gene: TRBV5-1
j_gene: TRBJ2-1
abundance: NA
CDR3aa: CASSVAGLAGYNEQFF
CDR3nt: TGCGCCAGCAGCGTCGCGGGACTAGCGGGATACAATGAGCAGTTCTTC

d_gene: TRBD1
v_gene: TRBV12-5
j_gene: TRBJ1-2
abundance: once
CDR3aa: CASGAGQGGYYGYTF
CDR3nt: TGTGCTAGTGGTGCGGGACAGGGGGGCTACTATGGCTACACCTTC

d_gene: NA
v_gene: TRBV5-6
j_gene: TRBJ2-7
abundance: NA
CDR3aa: CASSIFGSYEQYF
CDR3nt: TGTGCCAGCAGCATTTTCGGGAGTTACGAGCAGTACTTC

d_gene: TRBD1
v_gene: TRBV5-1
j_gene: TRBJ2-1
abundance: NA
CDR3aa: CASSLQGESYNEQFF
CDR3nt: TGCGCCAGCAGCTTACAGGGGGAATCCTACAATGAGCAGTTCTTC

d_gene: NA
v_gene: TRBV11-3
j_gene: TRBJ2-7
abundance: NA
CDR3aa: CASSLDRGEQYF
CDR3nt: TGTGCCAGCAGCTTAGATAGAGGCGAGCAGTACTTC

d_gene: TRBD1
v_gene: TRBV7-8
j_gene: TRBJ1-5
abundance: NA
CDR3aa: CASSFWGQGAMDGQPQHF
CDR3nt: TGTGCCAGCAGCTTTTGGGGACAGGGGGCTATGGATGGTCAGCCCCAGCATTTT